This TCR beta chain was sequenced in a study of spatial heterogeneity in lung cancer. Overall study context: The library had UMIs, and each TCR and UMI pair averaged more than ten raw reads.

The table lists this clonotype with a few counts. Antigen specificity is unknown. Described time point: sample taken at primary tumor resection. Patients with untreated early-stage non-small cell lung cancer, numbering some 68, were the donors. Findings and limits, study-wide: Resection saw ubiquitous expanded tumor TCRs appear in blood more than follow-up did.

V trimming: 1 base; J trimming: 4 bases; junction bases outside the gene matches: 7. The CDR3 sequence is 17 residues long. Germline values: CDR1 LGHDT, CDR2 YNNKEL (reference sequence). TCR cDNA molecules each carried a unique molecular identifier. MiXCR, applied by TCRdb to the 5' RACE reads, yields one record per CDR3 protein. The profile shows approximately 92,000 distinct CDR3 sequences, about an eighth of them singletons. This clonotype was obtained from a male donor with early-stage non-small cell lung cancer. V usage is TRBV3-1 and J usage is TRBJ2-3; 11 bases match TRBD2. The specimen was PBMCs, collected at surgery. CDR3 bases: TGTGCCAGCAGCCAAGTAATAGCGGGAGGGGTTGCAGATACGCAGTATTTT. It is translated as CASSQVIAGGVADTQYF.